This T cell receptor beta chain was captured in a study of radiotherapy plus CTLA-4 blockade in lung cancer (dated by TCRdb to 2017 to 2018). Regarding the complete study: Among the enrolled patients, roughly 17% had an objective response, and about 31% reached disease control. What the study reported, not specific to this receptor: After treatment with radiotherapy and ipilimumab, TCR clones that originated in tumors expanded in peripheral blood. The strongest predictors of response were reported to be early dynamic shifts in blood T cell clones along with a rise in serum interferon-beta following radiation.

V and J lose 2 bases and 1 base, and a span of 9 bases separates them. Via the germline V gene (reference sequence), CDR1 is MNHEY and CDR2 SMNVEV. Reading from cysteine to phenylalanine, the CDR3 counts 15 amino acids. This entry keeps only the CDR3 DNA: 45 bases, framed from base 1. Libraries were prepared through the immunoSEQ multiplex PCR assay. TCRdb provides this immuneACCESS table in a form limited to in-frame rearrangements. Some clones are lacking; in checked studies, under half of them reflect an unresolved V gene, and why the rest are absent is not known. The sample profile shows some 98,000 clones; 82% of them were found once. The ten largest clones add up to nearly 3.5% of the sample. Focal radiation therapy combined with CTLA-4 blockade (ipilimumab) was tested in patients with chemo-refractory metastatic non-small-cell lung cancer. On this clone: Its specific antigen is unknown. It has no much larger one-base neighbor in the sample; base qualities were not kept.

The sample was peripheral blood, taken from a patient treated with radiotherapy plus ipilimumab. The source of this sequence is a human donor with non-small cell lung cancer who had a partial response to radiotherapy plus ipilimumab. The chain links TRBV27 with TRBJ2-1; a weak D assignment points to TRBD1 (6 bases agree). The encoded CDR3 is CASSLEGESYNEQFF. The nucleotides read TGTGCCAGCAGTTTAGAGGGGGAGTCCTACAATGAGCAGTTCTTC.